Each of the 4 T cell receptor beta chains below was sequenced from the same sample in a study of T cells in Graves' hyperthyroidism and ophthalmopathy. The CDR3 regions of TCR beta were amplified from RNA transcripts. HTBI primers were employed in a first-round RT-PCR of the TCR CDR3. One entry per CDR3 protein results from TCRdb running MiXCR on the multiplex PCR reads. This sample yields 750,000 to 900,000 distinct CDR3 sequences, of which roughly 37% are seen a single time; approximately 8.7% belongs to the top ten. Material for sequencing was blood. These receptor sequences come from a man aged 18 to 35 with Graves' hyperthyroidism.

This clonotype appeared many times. CDR3 nucleotide sequence: TGTGCCAGCAGCCACCTAGCGGGAGACACCGGGGAGCTGTTTTTT. It translates to CASSHLAGDTGELFF. The chain has TRBV7-9 and TRBJ2-2; TRBD2 matches at 10 bases. Germline values: CDR1 SEHNR, CDR2 FQNEAQ (reference sequence). The CDR3 extends over 15 amino acids. The V gene end was trimmed by 5 bases and the J gene end by 3 bases; junction bases not matched to a gene: 3. Drawing the rest from reference TRBV7-9 and TRBJ2-2, the complete variable domain is DTGVSQNPRHKITKRGQNVTFRCDPISEHNRLYWYRQTLGQGPEFLTYFQNEAQLEKSRLLSDRFSAERPKGSFSTLEIQRTEQGDSAMYLCASSHLAGDTGELFFGEGSRLTVL.

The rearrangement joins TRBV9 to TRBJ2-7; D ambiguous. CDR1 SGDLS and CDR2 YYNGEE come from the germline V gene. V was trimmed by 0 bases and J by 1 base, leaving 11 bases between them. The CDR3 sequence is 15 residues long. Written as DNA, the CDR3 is TGTGCCAGCAGCGTAGGAATCGGCGAGTCCTACGAGCAGTACTTC. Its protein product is CASSVGIGESYEQYF.

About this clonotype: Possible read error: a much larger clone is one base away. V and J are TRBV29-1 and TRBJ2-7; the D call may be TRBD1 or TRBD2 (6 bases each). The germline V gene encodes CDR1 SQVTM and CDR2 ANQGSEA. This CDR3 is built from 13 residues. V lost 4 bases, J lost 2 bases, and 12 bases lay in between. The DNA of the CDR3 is TGCAGCGTTGTGGACAGACTAGCCTACGAGCAGTACTTC. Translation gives CSVVDRLAYEQYF.

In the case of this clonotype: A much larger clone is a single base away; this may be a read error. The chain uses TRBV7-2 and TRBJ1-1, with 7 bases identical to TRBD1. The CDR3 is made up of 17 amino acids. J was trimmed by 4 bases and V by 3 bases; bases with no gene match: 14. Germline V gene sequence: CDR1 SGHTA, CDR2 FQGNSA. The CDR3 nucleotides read TGTGCCAGCAGCTTCGGACAGGTACGACCGTATAGCACTGAAGCTTTCTTT. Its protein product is CASSFGQVRPYSTEAFF.